One sample yielded the 10 T cell receptor beta chains listed below, sequenced in a study of T-cell reconstitution after alpha-beta-depleted transplantation in children. A TCRbeta library incorporating unique molecular identifiers was prepared. TCRdb re-called the PCR reads with MiXCR, one entry per CDR3 protein. Among hundreds of thousands of distinct CDR3 sequences listed, about 16% were seen once. Sequenced here: PBMCs, mostly from graft donor cells, sampled 360 days after TCRalphabeta/CD19-depleted stem cell transplant. These receptors originate from a boy under two years old who had a stem cell transplant for Wiskott-Aldrich syndrome, so the T cells may come from the graft donor.

This rearrangement joins TRBV27 to TRBJ2-4; D may match TRBD1 or TRBD2 (6 bases each). Germline CDR1 MNHEY, CDR2 SMNVEV (reference sequence). This CDR3 is built from 16 residues. Trimming shortened V by 3 bases and J by 0 bases, and 12 bases separated the two germline ends. Here the CDR3 DNA reads TGTGCCAGCAGTTTCTCGGGGGCGAGAGCCAAAAACATTCAGTACTTC. It encodes CASSFSGARAKNIQYF.

J is TRBJ2-7 and V is TRBV5-1; D is tentatively TRBD1 or TRBD2 (5 bases each). The CDR3 consists of 14 residues. Germline V CDR1 and CDR2: SGHRS, YFSETQ. Trimming shortened V by 3 bases and J by 5 bases, and 15 bases separated the two germline ends. The CDR3, as DNA: TGCGCCAGCAGCTGGGGACCCCTAGGGAACGAGCAGTACTTC. It yields the protein CASSWGPLGNEQYF.

This clonotype was picked up many times. This rearrangement joins TRBV7-8 to TRBJ1-2; D perhaps matches TRBD1 (5 bases). CDR3 length: 14 amino acids. Trimming cost V 1 base and J 8 bases, with 14 bases left between them. Germline V lookup: CDR1 SGHVS, CDR2 FQNEAQ. The CDR3 DNA reads TGTGCCAGCAGCTTAGTTGGGGGGATGAGCGGCTACACCTTC. Residues: CASSLVGGMSGYTF.

The V gene is TRBV4-3, the J gene TRBJ2-1; 9 bases match TRBD2. The CDR3 spans 19 residues. The germline V gene encodes CDR1 LGHNA and CDR2 YSLEER. Germline trimming cut 0 bases from V and 7 bases from J; bases unmatched to any gene: 16. CDR3 in amino acids: CASSQDPFRASGKENEQFF. As DNA, the CDR3 is TGCGCCAGCAGCCAAGATCCTTTTCGGGCTAGCGGGAAAGAGAATGAGCAGTTCTTC.

DNA of the CDR3: TGTGCCAGCAGGAGAGGGGGGCTAGTCCAAAATGAGCAGTTCTTC. Its translation: CASRRGGLVQNEQFF. This chain links TRBV27 with TRBJ2-1; D is perhaps TRBD1 or TRBD2 (6 bases each). The germline V gene encodes CDR1 MNHEY and CDR2 SMNVEV (reference sequence). This CDR3 region has 15 residues. V dropped 6 bases and J dropped 7 bases, with 19 bases sitting between them.

The chain has TRBV6-2 or TRBV6-3 and TRBJ2-1; TRBD1 is a possible D gene (6 bases). Germline V lookup: CDR1 MNHEY, CDR2 SVGEGT. CDR3 size: 14 residues. The V end lost 6 bases, the J end lost 6 bases, and 15 bases lay between the germline ends. The CDR3 reads CASRGGPLINEQFF. DNA of the CDR3: TGTGCCAGCAGAGGGGGACCTCTGATCAATGAGCAGTTCTTC.

This chain connects TRBV10-3 to TRBJ2-7; the match to TRBD1 covers 7 bases. Per the germline V gene, CDR1 is ENHRY and CDR2 is SYGVKD. This CDR3 region has 13 residues. V trimming: 7 bases; J trimming: 1 base; junction bases outside the gene matches: 4. CDR3 nucleotide sequence: TGTGCCATCACCAGGGACAGATCCTACGAGCAGTACTTC. It encodes CAITRDRSYEQYF.

On this clonotype: A much larger clone lies a single base off, so this may be a read error. V and J are TRBV29-1 and TRBJ2-6, with a weak D call TRBD1 (5 bases). The length of the CDR3 is 13 residues. CDR1 SQVTM and CDR2 ANQGSEA come from the germline V gene. The CDR3 DNA reads TGCAGCGTTGCTGTCTCTGGGGCCAGCGTCCTGACTTTC. This translates into CSVAVSGASVLTF.

This clonotype appeared many times. This chain uses TRBV3-1 with TRBJ2-1; D is ambiguous. Germline values: CDR1 LGHDT, CDR2 YNNKEL (reference sequence). The CDR3 is 13 residues long. V gave up 5 bases and J gave up 4 bases, with 9 bases separating them. CDR3 amino acids: CASSSDGYNEQFF. DNA of the CDR3: TGTGCCAGCAGCTCAGATGGATACAATGAGCAGTTCTTC.

This clonotype was counted only a few times. V usage is TRBV6-6 and J usage is TRBJ2-2; D remains ambiguous. V gave up 7 bases and J gave up 4 bases, with 10 bases separating them. The germline gives CDR1 MNHNY, CDR2 SVGAGI (reference sequence). This CDR3 spans 13 amino acids. CDR3 nucleotides: TGTGCCAGCATCTGGTCTTCCACCGGGGAGCTGTTTTTT. This encodes CASIWSSTGELFF.